A selection of T cell receptor beta chains follows, all from one sample in a study of T-cell memory formation after mild COVID-19. One entry per CDR3 protein, called by TCRdb with MiXCR from the 5' RACE reads. The sample has 300,000 to 400,000 distinct CDR3 sequences; 25% to 30% are singletons. The sample was PBMCs or a T cell subset sorted from them (not recorded which). The source of these receptors is an adult woman who had mild COVID-19 (a few samples of this study predate the infection). Cell type and time point are not known. Both conserved end residues are part of each CDR3. The D gene is left open where the match is weak. Where a row states a size, it is once, few, many or the class of an expanded clone; other rows omit it.

j_call: TRBJ1-2; v_call: TRBV29-1; d_call: -; clone_size: few; cdr3_aa: CSVLGGEVDGYTF; cdr3_nt: TGCAGCGTTCTCGGGGGGGAAGTGGATGGCTACACCTTC
j_call: TRBJ2-7; v_call: TRBV6-5; d_call: -; clone_size: -; cdr3_aa: CASRLGSGMGEQYF; cdr3_nt: TGTGCCAGCAGGTTAGGGTCAGGGATGGGCGAGCAGTACTTC
j_call: TRBJ2-1; v_call: TRBV5-1; d_call: TRBD2; clone_size: -; cdr3_aa: CASSLAVSGDFYEQFF; cdr3_nt: TGCGCCAGCAGCTTGGCAGTTAGCGGGGACTTCTATGAGCAGTTCTTC
j_call: TRBJ2-3; v_call: TRBV4-2; d_call: TRBD2; clone_size: few; cdr3_aa: CASSPGLAGPTDTQYF; cdr3_nt: TGTGCCAGCAGCCCCGGACTAGCGGGACCCACAGATACGCAGTATTTT
j_call: TRBJ2-7; v_call: TRBV5-1; d_call: TRBD1; clone_size: few; cdr3_aa: CASSLRTGESGEQYF; cdr3_nt: TGCGCCAGCAGCCTTCGGACAGGGGAATCGGGGGAGCAGTACTTC
j_call: TRBJ2-7; v_call: TRBV9; d_call: TRBD2; clone_size: once; cdr3_aa: CASSGGLAGESEQYF; cdr3_nt: TGTGCCAGCAGCGGAGGACTAGCGGGAGAATCCGAGCAGTACTTC
j_call: TRBJ2-5; v_call: TRBV10-3; d_call: TRBD1; clone_size: -; cdr3_aa: CAISADRGVRETQYF; cdr3_nt: TGTGCCATTTCAGCGGACAGGGGAGTACGAGAGACCCAGTACTTC
j_call: TRBJ1-3; v_call: TRBV10-2; d_call: -; clone_size: -; cdr3_aa: CASSERVQLSGNTIYF; cdr3_nt: TGCGCCAGCAGTGAGAGGGTTCAACTCTCTGGAAACACCATATATTTT
j_call: TRBJ2-3; v_call: TRBV12-3/TRBV12-4; d_call: TRBD2; clone_size: few; cdr3_aa: CACRGGRTDTQYF; cdr3_nt: TGTGCCTGCCGGGGGGGACGCACAGATACGCAGTATTTT
j_call: TRBJ1-5; v_call: TRBV11-2; d_call: TRBD1; clone_size: -; cdr3_aa: CASSPQGQHNQPQHF; cdr3_nt: TGTGCCAGCAGCCCCCAGGGACAGCACAATCAGCCCCAGCATTTT
j_call: TRBJ1-1; v_call: TRBV6-5; d_call: TRBD1; clone_size: -; cdr3_aa: CASTDTGGAKAFF; cdr3_nt: TGTGCCAGCACCGATACAGGGGGGGCTAAAGCTTTCTTT
j_call: TRBJ2-1; v_call: TRBV7-3; d_call: -; clone_size: few; cdr3_aa: CASSTGTSNEQFF; cdr3_nt: TGTGCCAGCAGCACCGGGACCAGCAATGAGCAGTTCTTC
j_call: TRBJ2-2; v_call: TRBV29-1; d_call: -; clone_size: few; cdr3_aa: CSVGRVANTGELFF; cdr3_nt: TGCAGCGTTGGGCGGGTCGCGAACACCGGGGAGCTGTTTTTT
j_call: TRBJ2-1; v_call: TRBV5-1; d_call: -; clone_size: -; cdr3_aa: CASSPIYLLGTSYNEQFF; cdr3_nt: TGCGCCAGCAGCCCCATCTACCTATTAGGAACGTCCTACAATGAGCAGTTCTTC
j_call: TRBJ2-3; v_call: TRBV4-2; d_call: -; clone_size: -; cdr3_aa: CASSPRMSDTQYF; cdr3_nt: TGTGCCAGCAGCCCGCGGATGTCCGATACGCAGTATTTT
j_call: TRBJ2-7; v_call: TRBV28; d_call: -; clone_size: -; cdr3_aa: CASKWAASYEQYF; cdr3_nt: TGTGCCAGCAAGTGGGCGGCCTCCTACGAGCAGTACTTC
j_call: TRBJ1-1; v_call: TRBV3-1; d_call: -; clone_size: -; cdr3_aa: CASSRSDTEAFF; cdr3_nt: TGTGCCAGCAGCCGGTCGGACACTGAAGCTTTCTTT
j_call: TRBJ2-2; v_call: TRBV19; d_call: -; clone_size: -; cdr3_aa: CASSILQGYTGELFF; cdr3_nt: TGTGCCAGTAGTATCTTACAGGGCTACACCGGGGAGCTGTTTTTT
j_call: TRBJ2-1; v_call: TRBV7-2; d_call: -; clone_size: few; cdr3_aa: CASSFTGGVEQFF; cdr3_nt: TGTGCCAGCAGCTTCACAGGGGGGGTCGAGCAGTTCTTC
j_call: TRBJ1-2; v_call: TRBV3-1; d_call: -; clone_size: -; cdr3_aa: CASSPMKSYGYTF; cdr3_nt: TGTGCCAGCAGCCCCATGAAGAGCTACGGCTACACCTTC
j_call: TRBJ2-7; v_call: TRBV19; d_call: -; clone_size: -; cdr3_aa: CASSIGTGYYYEQYF; cdr3_nt: TGTGCCAGTAGTATAGGAACAGGGTATTACTACGAGCAGTACTTC
j_call: TRBJ2-7; v_call: TRBV27; d_call: TRBD2; clone_size: few; cdr3_aa: CASRSAGGSYEQYF; cdr3_nt: TGTGCCAGCAGATCAGCGGGGGGCAGCTACGAGCAGTACTTC
j_call: TRBJ2-5; v_call: TRBV5-1; d_call: TRBD2; clone_size: few; cdr3_aa: CASSQGLAGAGETQYF; cdr3_nt: TGCGCCAGCAGCCAGGGACTAGCGGGGGCCGGGGAGACCCAGTACTTC
j_call: TRBJ2-2; v_call: TRBV4-1; d_call: -; clone_size: few; cdr3_aa: CASSQDGNTGELFF; cdr3_nt: TGCGCCAGCAGCCAAGACGGGAACACCGGGGAGCTGTTTTTT
j_call: TRBJ2-7; v_call: TRBV29-1; d_call: TRBD1; clone_size: few; cdr3_aa: CSVAPAGGDPYEQYF; cdr3_nt: TGCAGCGTTGCCCCTGCAGGGGGCGATCCCTACGAGCAGTACTTC
j_call: TRBJ2-3; v_call: TRBV30; d_call: -; clone_size: -; cdr3_aa: CAWSMVGGLKNTQYF; cdr3_nt: TGTGCCTGGAGTATGGTGGGGGGATTGAAAAATACGCAGTATTTT
j_call: TRBJ2-1; v_call: TRBV30; d_call: -; clone_size: -; cdr3_aa: CAWGAVRPKYNEQFF; cdr3_nt: TGTGCCTGGGGGGCTGTGAGGCCAAAATACAATGAGCAGTTCTTC